This entry lists 13 T cell receptor beta chains sequenced from one sample in a study of blood T cell repertoires in COVID-19. Data came from immunoSEQ multiplex PCR; TCRdb stores just in-frame clones and leaves some out. This sample yields about 350,000 clones, of which almost 90% are seen a single time; approximately 1% belongs to the top ten. Sequencing was done on a sample of PBMCs or T cells enriched from blood (not recorded which). The origin of the receptors is a woman between 25 and 40 years old who had been exposed to COVID-19.

In this sample, this clone turned up once. V and J are TRBV27 and TRBJ2-5; 7 nucleotides align to TRBD1. Germline-derived CDR1 and CDR2 are MNHEY and SMNVEV (reference sequence). The CDR3 runs to 16 residues. With 5 bases clipped from V and 1 base from J, the junction kept 10 bases outside the gene matches. The CDR3 is CASSPLQGKGQETQYF. The CDR3 nucleotides are TGTGCCAGCAGTCCCCTACAGGGGAAGGGCCAAGAGACCCAGTACTTC.

This clone was counted between two and nine times. The chain's CDR3 is CASSESKQKEKLFF. For the CDR3, the DNA is TGTGCCAGCAGTGAGAGTAAACAGAAGGAAAAACTGTTTTTT. The J gene is TRBJ1-4, the V gene TRBV6-4, with unresolved D. CDR1 MRHNA and CDR2 SNTAGT come from the germline V gene. This CDR3 contains 14 residues. V was clipped by 3 bases and J by 8 bases, with 13 bases between them.

The CDR3 protein is CAWTRVRNSPLHF. The CDR3 bases are TGTGCCTGGACCAGGGTAAGGAATTCACCCCTCCACTTT. The rearrangement links TRBV30 to TRBJ1-6; a possible D gene is TRBD1 (5 bases). The CDR3 totals 13 residues. With 4 bases removed from V and 7 bases from J, the gap between germline ends came to 11 bases. In germline, CDR1 is GTSNPN, CDR2 SVGIG (reference sequence).

This clone showed up just a few times. V is TRBV7-9 and J is TRBJ2-7; no clear D gene. Germline V gene sequence: CDR1 SEHNR, CDR2 FQNEAQ (reference sequence). The CDR3 extends over 12 amino acids. V lost 3 bases, J lost 7 bases, and 10 bases lay in between. The CDR3 bases are TGTGCCAGCAGCTTTATCGCGGATGAGCAGTACTTC. This gives the protein CASSFIADEQYF. The whole variable domain, filled in from reference TRBV7-9 and TRBJ2-7, reads DTGVSQNPRHKITKRGQNVTFRCDPISEHNRLYWYRQTLGQGPEFLTYFQNEAQLEKSRLLSDRFSAERPKGSFSTLEIQRTEQGDSAMYLCASSFIADEQYFGPGTRLTVT.

This rearrangement joins TRBV28 to TRBJ1-1, with D perhaps matching TRBD1 (5 bases). CDR1 is MDHEN and CDR2 is SYDVKM in the germline V gene. The CDR3 sequence is 14 residues long. Trimming removed 3 bases at V and 2 bases at J, with 10 bases between. CDR3 residues: CASSFRQTNTEAFF. Written as DNA, the CDR3 is TGTGCCAGCAGTTTCCGACAGACCAACACTGAAGCTTTCTTT. Supplemented by reference TRBV28 and TRBJ1-1, the full variable domain reads DVKVTQSSRYLVKRTGEKVFLECVQDMDHENMFWYRQDPGLGLRLIYFSYDVKMKEKGDIPEGYSVSREKKERFSLILESASTNQTSMYLCASSFRQTNTEAFFGQGTRLTVV.

The J gene is TRBJ2-5, the V gene TRBV5-8; 7 bases are shared with TRBD2. Trimming removed 7 bases from V and 5 bases from J; junction bases left unmatched: 5. CDR1 and CDR2 from the germline V gene are SGHTS and YDEGEE. The CDR3 consists of 12 residues. CDR3 residues: CASAGVVETQYF. In DNA form, the CDR3 reads TGTGCCAGCGCGGGGGTGGTGGAGACCCAGTACTTC. Drawing the rest from reference TRBV5-8 and TRBJ2-5, the complete variable domain is EAGVTQSPTHLIKTRGQQATLRCSPISGHTSVYWYQQALGLGLQFLLWYDEGEERNRGNFPPRFSGRQFPNYSSELNVNALELEDSALYLCASAGVVETQYFGPGTRLLVL.

This sequence joins TRBV6-1 and TRBJ2-7; possible D gene TRBD2, 6 bases. V gave up 3 bases and J gave up 1 base, with 10 bases separating them. From germline, CDR1 is MNHNS and CDR2 SASEGT. The CDR3 sequence is 14 residues long. The CDR3 loop reads CASSEARGSYEQYF. Here the CDR3 DNA reads TGTGCCAGCAGTGAGGCGCGGGGTTCCTACGAGCAGTACTTC.

The chain couples TRBV14 to TRBJ2-2; possible D gene TRBD2, 5 bases. Trimming removed 8 bases at V and 4 bases at J, with 17 bases between. This CDR3 is built from 15 residues. Germline CDR1 SGHDN, CDR2 FVKESK. CDR3 in amino acids: CASSQERLGTGELFF. The DNA of the CDR3 is TGTGCCAGCTCCCAAGAGCGGCTGGGCACCGGGGAGCTGTTTTTT.

The chain recombines TRBV4-2 with TRBJ2-1, with 8 bases aligning to TRBD2. CDR3 size: 16 residues. J gave up 8 bases and V 2 bases, and 11 bases lay outside the gene matches. Germline loops: CDR1 LGHNA, CDR2 YNFKEQ. The CDR3 is CASSQLAGHIGDEQFF. Here the CDR3 DNA reads TGTGCCAGCAGCCAACTAGCGGGCCACATAGGGGATGAGCAGTTCTTC.

This clone has more than one count but fewer than ten. The rearrangement joins TRBV7-9 to TRBJ1-6; TRBD1 matches at 8 bases. The germline V gene encodes CDR1 SEHNR and CDR2 FQNEAQ (reference sequence). The V segment lost 5 bases and the J segment 10 bases; nucleotides outside the gene matches: 7. This CDR3 contains 14 residues. CDR3 bases: TGTGCCAGCAGCGCCGACAGGGGTTGGTCACCCCTCCACTTT. This gives the protein CASSADRGWSPLHF. Full variable domain (rest looked up from reference TRBV7-9 and TRBJ1-6): DTGVSQNPRHKITKRGQNVTFRCDPISEHNRLYWYRQTLGQGPEFLTYFQNEAQLEKSRLLSDRFSAERPKGSFSTLEIQRTEQGDSAMYLCASSADRGWSPLHFGNGTRLTVT.

This clone was recorded once. This chain links TRBV10-3 with TRBJ1-6; D is uncertain. V lost 6 bases, J lost 7 bases, and 10 bases lay in between. From germline, CDR1 is ENHRY and CDR2 SYGVKD. This CDR3 is 13 amino acids long. CDR3 amino acids: CAIRGRENSPLHF. The CDR3 DNA follows: TGTGCCATCAGAGGACGGGAGAATTCACCCCTCCACTTT.

As DNA, the CDR3 is TGTGCCACCACTTCAAGACAGGCAACAGATACGCAGTATTTT. Its protein is CATTSRQATDTQYF. The chain joins TRBV24-1 to TRBJ2-3; D might be TRBD1 (6 bases). Germline values: CDR1 KGHDR, CDR2 SFDVKD. Trimming took off 8 bases at V and 3 bases at J, with 14 bases between the two ends. CDR3 length: 14 amino acids.

The chain's CDR3 is CASSLREEEDTQYF. For the CDR3, the DNA is TGTGCCAGCAGTTTGCGGGAGGAGGAAGATACGCAGTATTTT. The rearrangement uses TRBV28 and TRBJ2-3; TRBD2 matches at 8 bases. CDR3 length equals 14 residues. Germline V gene data show CDR1 as MDHEN and CDR2 as SYDVKM. V shed 3 bases, J shed 5 bases, and the junction held 4 bases outside the gene matches.